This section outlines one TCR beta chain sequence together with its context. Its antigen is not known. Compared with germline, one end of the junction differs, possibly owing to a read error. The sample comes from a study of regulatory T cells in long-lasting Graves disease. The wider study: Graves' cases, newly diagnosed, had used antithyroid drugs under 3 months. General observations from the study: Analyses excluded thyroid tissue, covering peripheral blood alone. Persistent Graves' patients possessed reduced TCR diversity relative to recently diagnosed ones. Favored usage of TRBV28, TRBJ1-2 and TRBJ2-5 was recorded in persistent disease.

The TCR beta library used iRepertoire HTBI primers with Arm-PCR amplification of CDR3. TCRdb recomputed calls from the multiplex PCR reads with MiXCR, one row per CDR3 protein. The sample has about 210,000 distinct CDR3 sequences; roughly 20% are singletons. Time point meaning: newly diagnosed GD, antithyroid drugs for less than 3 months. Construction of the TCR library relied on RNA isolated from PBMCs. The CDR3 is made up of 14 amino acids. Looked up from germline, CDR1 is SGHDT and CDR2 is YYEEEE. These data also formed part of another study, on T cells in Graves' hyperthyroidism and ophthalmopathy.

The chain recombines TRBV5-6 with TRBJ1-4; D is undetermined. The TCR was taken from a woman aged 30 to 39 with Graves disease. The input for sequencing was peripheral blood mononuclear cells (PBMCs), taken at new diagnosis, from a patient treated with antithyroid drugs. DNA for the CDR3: TGTGCCAGCAGCTTGCGGCAGCATAATGGAAAACTGTTTTTT. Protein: CASSLRQHNGKLFF.